This TCR beta chain was retrieved from a study of T cells in Graves' hyperthyroidism and ophthalmopathy. Broader study findings: Most clonotypes that expanded in the thyroid above 0.001 also showed up in blood.

TCR beta CDR3 regions were amplified from RNA transcripts. The TCR CDR3 first-round RT-PCR relied on the HTBI primer set. TCRdb used MiXCR to reprocess the multiplex PCR reads, holding one entry per CDR3 protein. The table lists 550,000 to 800,000 distinct CDR3 sequences, approximately 15% of them singletons. This clonotype has a count of ten or more. Antigen: not known. CDR1 and CDR2 (germline): SGHTA, FQGNSA. The V and J ends lost 1 base and 5 bases respectively, with 5 bases between them. CDR3 size: 13 residues. A lack of ophthalmopathy progression within 18 months defined stable Graves' hyperthyroidism. Orbital computed tomography and thyroid ultrasound, together with serum TRAb and thyroxine and clinical symptoms, were used for diagnoses.

The TCR sequence derives from a man aged 50 or older with Graves' hyperthyroidism. Sequencing used blood. The chain uses TRBV7-2 and TRBJ1-4; D remains unclear. The CDR3 DNA sequence: TGTGCCAGCAGCTTAGACCCAAATGAAAAACTGTTTTTT. Residues: CASSLDPNEKLFF. The full variable domain, in which reference TRBV7-2 and TRBJ1-4 provide the parts outside the CDR3, is GAGVSQSPSNKVTEKGKDVELRCDPISGHTALYWYRQSLGQGLEFLIYFQGNSAPDKSGLPSDRFSAERTGGSVSTLTIQRTQQEDSAVYLCASSLDPNEKLFFGSGTQLSVL.